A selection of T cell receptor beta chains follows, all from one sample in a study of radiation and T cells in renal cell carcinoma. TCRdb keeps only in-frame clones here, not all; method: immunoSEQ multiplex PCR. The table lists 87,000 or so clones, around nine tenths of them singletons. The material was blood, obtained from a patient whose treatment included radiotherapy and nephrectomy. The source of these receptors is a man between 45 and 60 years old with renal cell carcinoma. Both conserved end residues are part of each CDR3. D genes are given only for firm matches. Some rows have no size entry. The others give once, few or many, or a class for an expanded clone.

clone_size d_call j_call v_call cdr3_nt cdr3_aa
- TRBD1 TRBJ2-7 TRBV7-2 TGTGCCAGCAGCTTAATTGCCCTGACAGGGTACGAGCAGTACTTC CASSLIALTGYEQYF
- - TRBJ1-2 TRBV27 TGTGCCAGCAGTTTCGCAGGGGCTGATGCGTATGGCTACACCTTC CASSFAGADAYGYTF
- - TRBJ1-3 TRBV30 TGTGCCTGGAGTGGGCCCAGCTCTGGAAACACCATATATTTT CAWSGPSSGNTIYF
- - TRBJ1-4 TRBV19 TGTGCCAGTAGTATTCGGGGTACCAGCGGTGAAAAACTGTTTTTT CASSIRGTSGEKLFF
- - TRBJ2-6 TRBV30 TGTGCCGGAAAGCGGCAGGGTGCTTCTGGGGCCAACGTCCTGACTTTC CAGKRQGASGANVLTF
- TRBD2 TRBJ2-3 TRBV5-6 TGTGCCAGCAGCTTAAGCGGGAGTCACCCCGATACGCAGTATTTT CASSLSGSHPDTQYF
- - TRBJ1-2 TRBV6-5 TGTGCCAGCAGTTACTTCCGGGGAACTAACTATGGCTACACCTTC CASSYFRGTNYGYTF
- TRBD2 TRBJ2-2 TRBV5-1 TGCGCCAGCTCGCCTCGGGCTAGCGGGGGGACATCGAACACCGGGGAGCTGTTTTTT CASSPRASGGTSNTGELFF
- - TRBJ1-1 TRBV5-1 TGCGCCAGCAGTCATACCGACAGTAGGACTGAAGCTTTCTTT CASSHTDSRTEAFF
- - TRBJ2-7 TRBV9 TGTGCCAGCAACCCTGGGGGGGCAGGGGCGCTCTACGAGCAGTACTTC CASNPGGAGALYEQYF
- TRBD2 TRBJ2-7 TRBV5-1 TGCGCCAGCAGCTTCACTAGCGGGGGGAACGAGCAGTACTTC CASSFTSGGNEQYF
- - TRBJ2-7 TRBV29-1 TGCAGCGCCGCCCAGAGAGGACCAGCCTACGAGCAGTACTTC CSAAQRGPAYEQYF
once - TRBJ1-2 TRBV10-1 TGCGCCAGCAGTGCCGGGGGGCCCAATTCTAACTATGGCTACACCTTC CASSAGGPNSNYGYTF
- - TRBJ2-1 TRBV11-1 TGTGCCAGCAGCTTAAAACTAGTAGGAGGTGAGCAGTTCTTC CASSLKLVGGEQFF
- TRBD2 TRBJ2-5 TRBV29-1 TGCAGCGTTATGGGAGGGGTAGGTTATGAGACCCAGTACTTC CSVMGGVGYETQYF
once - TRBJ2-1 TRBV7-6 TGTGCCAGCAGCTTTTTGAGGAGCTCCTACAATGAGCAGTTCTTC CASSFLRSSYNEQFF
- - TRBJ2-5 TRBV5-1 TGCGCCAGCAGCTTGTATATGGGGACACAACAAGAGACCCAGTACTTC CASSLYMGTQQETQYF
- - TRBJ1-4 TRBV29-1 TGCAGCGTTGAAATATCAGGGGCGAGGGAAAAACTGTTTTTT CSVEISGAREKLFF
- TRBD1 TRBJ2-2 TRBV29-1 TGCAGCGCTGAGACAGGGGGCGCGAACACCGGGGAGCTGTTTTTT CSAETGGANTGELFF
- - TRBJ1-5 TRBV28 TGTGCCAGCAGAACGCGGCAGGGTCGTCAGCCCCAGCATTTT CASRTRQGRQPQHF
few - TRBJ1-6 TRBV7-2 TGTGCCAGCAGCTTAGTCTCGGAACCACCCCTCCACTTT CASSLVSEPPLHF
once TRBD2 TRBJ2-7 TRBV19 TGTGCCAGTAGTGGGACTAGCGGGAGTGCCGAGCAGTACTTC CASSGTSGSAEQYF
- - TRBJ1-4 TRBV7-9 TGTGCCAGCAGCTTAGGTTGGACGGGACCAACTAATGAAAAACTGTTTTTT CASSLGWTGPTNEKLFF
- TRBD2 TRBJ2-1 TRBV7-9 TGTGCCACCTCCCTGATCGCGGGGGGCCACAATGAGCAGTTCTTC CATSLIAGGHNEQFF
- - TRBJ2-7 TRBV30 TGTGCCTGGACCGGTATCTACGAGCAGTACTTC CAWTGIYEQYF
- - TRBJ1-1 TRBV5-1 TGCGCCAGCAGTGTACAGCCTCCCAACACTGAAGCTTTCTTT CASSVQPPNTEAFF
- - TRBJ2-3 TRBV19 TGTGCCAGTAGTGCCAACACAGGGCTAAGGGGCACAGATACGCAGTATTTT CASSANTGLRGTDTQYF
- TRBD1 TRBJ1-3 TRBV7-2 TGTGCCAGCAGCACCGACAGGGGCAAAGGAAACACCATATATTTT CASSTDRGKGNTIYF
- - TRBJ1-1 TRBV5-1 TGCGCCAGCAGCTTGGCCAGGGTCCCTGAGTGGAACACTGAAGCTTTCTTT CASSLARVPEWNTEAFF
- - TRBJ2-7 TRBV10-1 TGCGCCAGCAGTCTTGTAGGGCCTTGGGGCTACGAGCAGTACTTC CASSLVGPWGYEQYF
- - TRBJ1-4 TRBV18 TGTGCCAGCTCGCCCGGGACGGGGAATGAAAAACTGTTTTTT CASSPGTGNEKLFF
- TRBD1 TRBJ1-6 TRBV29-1 TGCAGCGTTGAAAGGGGGAGCAGGGGGCGGTTAGGTTCACCCCTCCACTTT CSVERGSRGRLGSPLHF
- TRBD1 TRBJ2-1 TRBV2 TGTGCCAGCAGTGAATTAGGGACAGGGGGCAATGAGCAGTTCTTC CASSELGTGGNEQFF
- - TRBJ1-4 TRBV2 TGTGCCAGCAGGAACAACGGGGACGAAAAACTGTTTTTT CASRNNGDEKLFF
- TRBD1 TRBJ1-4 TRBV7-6 TGTGCCAGCAGGAGAGAATCAAGACAGGGAGGGGAAAAACTGTTTTTT CASRRESRQGGEKLFF
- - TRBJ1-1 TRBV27 TGTGCCAGCAGTTCCGGTGGGAATGAAGCTTTCTTT CASSSGGNEAFF
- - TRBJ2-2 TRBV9 TGTGCCAGCAGTGCCGCTCTCACCGGGGAGCTGTTTTTT CASSAALTGELFF
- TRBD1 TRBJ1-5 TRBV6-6 TGTGCCAGCAGACCGGGACAGGGAGGCAATCAGCCCCAGCATTTT CASRPGQGGNQPQHF
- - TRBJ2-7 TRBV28 TGTGCCAGCAGTTCAGGGGGGCAGACCTTTGAGCAGTACTTC CASSSGGQTFEQYF
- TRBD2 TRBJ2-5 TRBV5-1 TGCGCCAGCAGCCGACTAGCGGGGGACCAAGAGACCCAGTACTTC CASSRLAGDQETQYF
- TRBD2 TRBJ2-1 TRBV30 TGTGCCTGGAGCCCGGGAACTAGCGGGAGGGCCTCCTACAATGAGCAGTTCTTC CAWSPGTSGRASYNEQFF
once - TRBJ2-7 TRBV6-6 TGTGCCAGCAGGGAGGGCCTGAACGAGCAGTACTTC CASREGLNEQYF
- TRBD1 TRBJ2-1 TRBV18 TGTGCCAGCTCGGCCGGGACAGGGATGTCCTACAATGAGCAGTTCTTC CASSAGTGMSYNEQFF
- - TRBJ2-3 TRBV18 TGTGCCAGCTCACTAGGTACCACAGATACGCAGTATTTT CASSLGTTDTQYF
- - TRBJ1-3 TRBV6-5 TGTGCCAGCAGACTCCAAATCTCTGGAAACACCATATATTTT CASRLQISGNTIYF